This is a list of T cell receptor beta chains from one sample in a study of Graves' ophthalmopathy and Graves' hyperthyroidism. One entry per CDR3 protein, called by TCRdb with MiXCR from the multiplex PCR reads. The sample holds roughly 420,000 distinct CDR3 sequences, 20% to 25% seen once. The sample taken for sequencing was peripheral blood. The receptors stem from a woman aged 18-29 years with stable Graves' hyperthyroidism. The CDR3 runs from the conserved cysteine through the conserved F or W. Each record gives: CDR3 DNA, CDR3 protein, D gene, J gene, CDR3 length, V gene, clone size. The D gene is left open where the match is weak. Expanded clones get a size class; other rows say once, few or many, or leave the size out.

TGTGCCAGTACCCTAAGGACAGGGGGCACTGAAGCTTTCTTT | CASTLRTGGTEAFF | TRBD1 | TRBJ1-1 | 14 | TRBV19 | few
TGTGCCAGCAGCCCCCGTTTGGACAGCTATGGCTACACCTTC | CASSPRLDSYGYTF | . | TRBJ1-2 | 14 | TRBV9 | many
TGTGCCAGCAGCGTCGGGACAGGGCAGTACTTC | CASSVGTGQYF | TRBD1 | TRBJ2-7 | 11 | TRBV7-9 | many
TGTGCCAGCACGAAACAGGGCGGAGGAACTGAAGCTTTCTTT | CASTKQGGGTEAFF | . | TRBJ1-1 | 14 | TRBV6-1 | few
TGCGCCAGCAGCTTGGAGGTGGAAGGCTATGGCTACACCTTC | CASSLEVEGYGYTF | . | TRBJ1-2 | 14 | TRBV5-1 | .
TGTGCCAGCTCGGGACAGGGCACCACTGAAGCTTTCTTT | CASSGQGTTEAFF | TRBD1 | TRBJ1-1 | 13 | TRBV18 | .
TGTGCCAGCACCGGGGGGGCCTACCTCGAGCAGTACTTC | CASTGGAYLEQYF | TRBD2 | TRBJ2-7 | 13 | TRBV6-2/TRBV6-3 | many
TGTGCCAGCAGAAGACAGGGGGCGCGGGCAGAAGGGGAGCAGTACTTC | CASRRQGARAEGEQYF | TRBD1 | TRBJ2-7 | 16 | TRBV12-3/TRBV12-4 | .
TGTGCCAGCGGGGAAGCTTGGGCGGCGAACACCATATATTTT | CASGEAWAANTIYF | . | TRBJ1-3 | 14 | TRBV6-2/TRBV6-3 | once
TGTGCCAGCAGTTTCCGGGAGAAAGCGAACACCGGGGAGCTGTTTTTT | CASSFREKANTGELFF | . | TRBJ2-2 | 16 | TRBV28 | many
TGCAGTGCTAGATCCCGACATAGCCAGTACTTC | CSARSRHSQYF | . | TRBJ2-5 | 11 | TRBV20-1 | many
TGTACCAGCTCCCGAGCAGACAGGTCATATTCACCCCTCCACTTT | CTSSRADRSYSPLHF | . | TRBJ1-6 | 15 | TRBV18 | .
TGTGCCAGCCTAGGGCGAACGGTCTCTGGGGCCAACGTCCTGACTTTC | CASLGRTVSGANVLTF | . | TRBJ2-6 | 16 | TRBV6-1 | many
TGTGCCGTGGGGGCAGGGCTCCCCATCATCAGGGAGCTGTTTTTT | CAVGAGLPIIRELFF | . | TRBJ2-2 | 15 | TRBV12-3/TRBV12-4 | .
TGCAGTGCTAGAGATGGGAGCGGGGACGAGCAGTACTTC | CSARDGSGDEQYF | TRBD2 | TRBJ2-7 | 13 | TRBV20-1 | .
TGTGCCAGCAGCTTAGGTGGAGGGGCGGCTTTCTTT | CASSLGGGAAFF | . | TRBJ1-1 | 12 | TRBV11-3 | many
TGTGCCTGCAGCTATGGACTAGTTGAGGGGTACTTC | CACSYGLVEGYF | TRBD2 | TRBJ2-4 | 12 | TRBV28 | .
TGTGCCAGCAGCCAGCAGGGGTACGCCGGGGAGCTGTGTTTT | CASSQQGYAGELCF | . | TRBJ2-2 | 14 | TRBV3-1 | .
TGTGCCAGCAGCTTAGATCACAACAGGGCGATGCGGTATGGCTACACCTTC | CASSLDHNRAMRYGYTF | . | TRBJ1-2 | 17 | TRBV11-2 | many
TGCGCCAGCAGCTTGGCCTTCGGGGTCTACGAGCAGTACTTC | CASSLAFGVYEQYF | . | TRBJ2-7 | 14 | TRBV5-1 | many
TGTGCCAGCACCCCCGGGGTCCAAGAGACCCAGTACTTC | CASTPGVQETQYF | . | TRBJ2-5 | 13 | TRBV28 | many
TGTGCCAGCAGTTTAGGAGAGAGCACCGGGGAGCTGTTTTTT | CASSLGESTGELFF | . | TRBJ2-2 | 14 | TRBV12-3/TRBV12-4 | few
TGTGCCATCAGTGAGTCGGGGACTAGCGGGAGGATCGTCATGGCCAAAAACATTCAGTACTTC | CAISESGTSGRIVMAKNIQYF | TRBD2 | TRBJ2-4 | 21 | TRBV10-3 | many
TGTGCCAGCAGTGCCTGGACAGGACAAGAGACCCAGTACTTC | CASSAWTGQETQYF | TRBD1 | TRBJ2-5 | 14 | TRBV6-1 | many